The 5 T cell receptor beta chains below come from one sample, sequenced in a study of beta chain features in type 1 diabetes. The entirety of the isolated RNA underwent reverse transcription, so expressed TCRB transcripts were sequenced. Assay: immunoSEQ multiplex PCR; the TCRdb copy retains only in-frame clones and omits some. The sample has some 410,000 clones; roughly 13% are singletons. The sequencing sample was made of naive CD4+ T cells from blood. The receptors here all came from a man aged 25 to 40 in good health.

This clone occurred many times. J is TRBJ2-1 and V is TRBV29-1; 9 nucleotides match TRBD1. CDR3 length: 13 amino acids. V lost 7 bases and J lost 7; bases outside the gene matches: 8. Germline V CDR1 and CDR2: SQVTM, ANQGSEA. CDR3 in amino acids: CSGTGGYGNEQFF. DNA for the CDR3: TGCAGCGGCACAGGGGGCTATGGGAATGAGCAGTTCTTC.

The chain combines TRBV4-2 with TRBJ1-1; possible D gene TRBD1, 5 bases. The CDR3 runs to 15 residues. Trimming shortened V by 4 bases and J by 1 base, and 13 bases separated the two germline ends. Looked up from germline, CDR1 is LGHNA and CDR2 is YNFKEQ. CDR3 coding DNA: TGTGCCAGCAGCCGCACAGGACTCCCGAACACTGAAGCTTTCTTT. Amino acids: CASSRTGLPNTEAFF.

V usage is TRBV7-9 and J usage is TRBJ1-1; D is unresolved. V gave up 3 bases and J gave up 1 base, with 12 bases separating them. This CDR3 contains 15 residues. Per the germline V gene, CDR1 is SEHNR and CDR2 is FQNEAQ (reference sequence). The CDR3 sequence: CASSFSWGKNTEAFF. CDR3 coding DNA: TGTGCCAGCAGCTTTAGTTGGGGAAAGAACACTGAAGCTTTCTTT.

The chain joins TRBV10-3 to TRBJ1-1; TRBD1 is a possible D gene (5 bases). With 4 bases removed from V and 5 bases from J, the gap between germline ends came to 14 bases. CDR3 size: 14 residues. The germline gives CDR1 ENHRY, CDR2 SYGVKD. For the CDR3, the DNA is TGTGCCATCAGTGGGGACGGATTAAGGACTGAAGCTTTCTTT. It is translated as CAISGDGLRTEAFF.

J is TRBJ1-4 and V is TRBV4-1; perhaps TRBD1 as D (6 bases). The CDR3 extends over 18 amino acids. V was shortened by 5 bases and J by 0 bases, with 19 bases between the two germline ends. CDR1 is MGHRA, CDR2 YSYEKL, per germline. DNA for the CDR3: TGCGCCAGCAGCGTCCGTATTCGGGGGCCAACAACTAATGAAAAACTGTTTTTT. This sequence encodes CASSVRIRGPTTNEKLFF.